This T cell receptor beta chain stems from a study of blood T cell repertoires in COVID-19. Background on the study: PBMCs, B-cell-depleted T cells, or T cells provided the cDNA or gDNA that made up the material.

Original methodology: For nucleated cells, counts were estimated from reference gene primer amplification. This table comes from immunoSEQ multiplex PCR, and its TCRdb copy is limited to in-frame clones, with some not included. Clone size and the V and J calls come from that table; the DNA yielded D and trimming. The data contain about 140,000 clones, around 81% of them singletons. V shed 3 bases and J 6 bases; nucleotides not matched to a gene: 0. CDR1 and CDR2 (germline): MNHNS, SASEGT. This CDR3 region has 13 residues. This clone has just a few counts. The receptor comes from a human donor in a cohort sampled during active COVID-19. Specimen: peripheral blood. V and J are TRBV6-1 and TRBJ1-1, with 11 nucleotides matching TRBD1. This CDR3 reads CASSEGQGAEAFF. The CDR3 DNA is TGTGCCAGCAGTGAGGGACAGGGGGCTGAAGCTTTCTTT.